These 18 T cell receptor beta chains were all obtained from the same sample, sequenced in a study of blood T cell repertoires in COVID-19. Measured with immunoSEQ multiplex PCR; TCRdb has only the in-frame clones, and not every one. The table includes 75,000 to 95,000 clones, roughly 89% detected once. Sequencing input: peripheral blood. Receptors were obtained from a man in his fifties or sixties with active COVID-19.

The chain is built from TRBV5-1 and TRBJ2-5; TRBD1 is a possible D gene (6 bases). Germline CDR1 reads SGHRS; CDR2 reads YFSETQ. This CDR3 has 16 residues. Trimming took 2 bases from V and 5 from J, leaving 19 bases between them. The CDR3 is CASSLGGVRSGETQYF. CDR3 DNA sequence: TGCGCCAGCAGCTTAGGGGGTGTCCGTTCCGGTGAGACCCAGTACTTC.

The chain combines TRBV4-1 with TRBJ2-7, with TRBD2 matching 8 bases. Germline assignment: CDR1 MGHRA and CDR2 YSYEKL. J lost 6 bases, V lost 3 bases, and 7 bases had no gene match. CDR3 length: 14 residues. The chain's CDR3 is CASSHPGLDREQYF. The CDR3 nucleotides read TGCGCCAGCAGCCATCCGGGACTAGACCGCGAGCAGTACTTC.

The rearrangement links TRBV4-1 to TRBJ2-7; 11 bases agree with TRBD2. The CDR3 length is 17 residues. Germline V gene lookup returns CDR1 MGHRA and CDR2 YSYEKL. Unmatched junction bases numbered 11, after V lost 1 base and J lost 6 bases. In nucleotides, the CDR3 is TGCGCCAGCAGCCAAGGGGAACGGACTAGCGGGTCCCTCGAGCAGTACTTC. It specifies CASSQGERTSGSLEQYF.

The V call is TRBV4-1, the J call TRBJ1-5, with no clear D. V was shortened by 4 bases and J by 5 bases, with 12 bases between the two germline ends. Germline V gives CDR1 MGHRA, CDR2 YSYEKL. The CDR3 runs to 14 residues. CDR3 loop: CASSLLERDQPQHF. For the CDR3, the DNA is TGCGCCAGCAGCCTACTAGAGAGGGATCAGCCCCAGCATTTT.

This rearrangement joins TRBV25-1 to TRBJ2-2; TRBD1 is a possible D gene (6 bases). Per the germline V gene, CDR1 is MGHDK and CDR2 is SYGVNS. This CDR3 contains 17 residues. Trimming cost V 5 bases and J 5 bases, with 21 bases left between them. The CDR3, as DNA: TGTGCCAGCAGTCAGGGGCCAACAGCCCTAACGACCGGGGAGCTGTTTTTT. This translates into CASSQGPTALTTGELFF.

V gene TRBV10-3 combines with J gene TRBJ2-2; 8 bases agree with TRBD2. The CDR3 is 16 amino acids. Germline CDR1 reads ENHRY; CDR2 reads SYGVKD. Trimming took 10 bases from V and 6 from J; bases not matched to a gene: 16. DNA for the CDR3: TGTGCCAGCGGGCACTCGGGCGGGAGGAGATCCGGGGAGCTGTTTTTT. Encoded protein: CASGHSGGRRSGELFF.

CDR3 bases: TGTGCCAGCAGGGAGGGGTACTCGGGAAACACCATATATTTT. Its translation is CASREGYSGNTIYF. This chain links TRBV28 with TRBJ1-3; TRBD1 is a possible D gene (5 bases). Germline V CDR1 and CDR2: MDHEN, SYDVKM. With 6 bases removed from V and 4 bases from J, the gap between germline ends came to 13 bases. The CDR3 has 14 residues.

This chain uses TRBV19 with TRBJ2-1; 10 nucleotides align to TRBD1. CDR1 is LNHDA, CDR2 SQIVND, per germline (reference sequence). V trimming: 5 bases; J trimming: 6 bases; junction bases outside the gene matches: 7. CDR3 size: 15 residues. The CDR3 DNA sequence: TGTGCCAGTAGTCCTGACAGGGGGCGGTTCAATGAGCAGTTCTTC. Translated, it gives CASSPDRGRFNEQFF.

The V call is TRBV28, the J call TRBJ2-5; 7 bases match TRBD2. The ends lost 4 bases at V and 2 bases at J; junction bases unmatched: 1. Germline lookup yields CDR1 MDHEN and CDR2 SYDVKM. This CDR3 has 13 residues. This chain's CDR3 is CASSWGGQETQYF. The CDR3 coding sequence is TGTGCCAGCAGTTGGGGGGGGCAAGAGACCCAGTACTTC.

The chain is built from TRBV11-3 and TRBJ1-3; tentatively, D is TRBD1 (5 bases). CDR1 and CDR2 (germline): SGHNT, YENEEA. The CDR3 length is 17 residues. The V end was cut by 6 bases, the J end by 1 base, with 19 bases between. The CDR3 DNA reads TGTGCCAGCAGGCATGGGGCAGGGCAGGTTTCTGGAAACACCATATATTTT. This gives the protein CASRHGAGQVSGNTIYF. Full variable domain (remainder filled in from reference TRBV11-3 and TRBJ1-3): EAGVVQSPRYKIIEKKQPVAFWCNPISGHNTLYWYLQNLGQGPELLIRYENEEAVDDSQLPKDRFSAERLKGVDSTLKIQPAELGDSAVYLCASRHGAGQVSGNTIYFGEGSWLTVV.

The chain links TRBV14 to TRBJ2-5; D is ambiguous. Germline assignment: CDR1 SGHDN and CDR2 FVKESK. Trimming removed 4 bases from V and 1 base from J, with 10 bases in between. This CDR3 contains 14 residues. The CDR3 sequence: CASSRDTLQETQYF. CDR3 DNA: TGTGCCAGCAGCCGCGATACTCTCCAAGAGACCCAGTACTTC.

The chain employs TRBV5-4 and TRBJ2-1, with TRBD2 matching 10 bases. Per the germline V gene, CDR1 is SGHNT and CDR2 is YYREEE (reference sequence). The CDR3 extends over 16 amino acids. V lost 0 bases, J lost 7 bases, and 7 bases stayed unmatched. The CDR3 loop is CASSLAWGLANNEQFF. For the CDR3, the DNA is TGTGCCAGCAGCTTGGCCTGGGGACTAGCGAATAATGAGCAGTTCTTC.

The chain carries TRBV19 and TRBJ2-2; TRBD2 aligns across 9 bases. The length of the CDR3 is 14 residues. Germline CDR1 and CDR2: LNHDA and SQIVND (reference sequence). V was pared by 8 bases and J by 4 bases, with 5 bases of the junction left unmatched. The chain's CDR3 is CASVKTSGTGELFF. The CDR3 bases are TGTGCCAGTGTAAAGACTAGCGGCACCGGGGAGCTGTTTTTT.

CDR3 DNA sequence: TGTGCCAGCAGTGTAGGTCGGGGGGCGGGGTACAATGAGCAGTTCTTC. It is translated as CASSVGRGAGYNEQFF. This chain links TRBV2 with TRBJ2-1; a possible D gene is TRBD2 (7 bases). CDR1 and CDR2 from the germline V gene are SNHLY and FYNNEI. This CDR3 region has 16 residues. Trimming left V 4 bases short and J 4 bases short, with 17 bases between.

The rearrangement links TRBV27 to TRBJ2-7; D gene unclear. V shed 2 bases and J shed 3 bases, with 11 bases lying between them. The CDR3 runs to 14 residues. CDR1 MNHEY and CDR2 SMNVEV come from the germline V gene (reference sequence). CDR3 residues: CASSLRVGVYEQYF. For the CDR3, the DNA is TGTGCCAGCAGTTTACGGGTTGGCGTCTACGAGCAGTACTTC.

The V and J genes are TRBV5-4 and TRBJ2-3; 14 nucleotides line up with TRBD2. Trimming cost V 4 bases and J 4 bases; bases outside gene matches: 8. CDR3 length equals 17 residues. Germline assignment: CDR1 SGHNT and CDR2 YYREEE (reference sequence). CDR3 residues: CASSPDGTSGGADTQYF. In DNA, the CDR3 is TGTGCCAGCAGCCCGGACGGGACTAGCGGGGGCGCAGATACGCAGTATTTT.

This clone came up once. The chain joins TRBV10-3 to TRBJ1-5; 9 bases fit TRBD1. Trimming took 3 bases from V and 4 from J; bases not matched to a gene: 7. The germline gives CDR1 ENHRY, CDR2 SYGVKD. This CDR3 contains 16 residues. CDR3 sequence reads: CAISEESGTGNQPQHF. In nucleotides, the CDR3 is TGTGCCATCAGTGAAGAGTCCGGGACAGGGAATCAGCCCCAGCATTTT.

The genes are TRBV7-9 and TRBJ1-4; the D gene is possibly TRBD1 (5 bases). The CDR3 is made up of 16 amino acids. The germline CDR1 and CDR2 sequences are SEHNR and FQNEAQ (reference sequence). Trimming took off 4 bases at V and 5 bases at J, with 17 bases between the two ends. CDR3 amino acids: CASSSPGGRANEKLFF. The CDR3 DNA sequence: TGTGCCAGCAGCTCCCCGGGGGGGAGGGCGAATGAAAAACTGTTTTTT.